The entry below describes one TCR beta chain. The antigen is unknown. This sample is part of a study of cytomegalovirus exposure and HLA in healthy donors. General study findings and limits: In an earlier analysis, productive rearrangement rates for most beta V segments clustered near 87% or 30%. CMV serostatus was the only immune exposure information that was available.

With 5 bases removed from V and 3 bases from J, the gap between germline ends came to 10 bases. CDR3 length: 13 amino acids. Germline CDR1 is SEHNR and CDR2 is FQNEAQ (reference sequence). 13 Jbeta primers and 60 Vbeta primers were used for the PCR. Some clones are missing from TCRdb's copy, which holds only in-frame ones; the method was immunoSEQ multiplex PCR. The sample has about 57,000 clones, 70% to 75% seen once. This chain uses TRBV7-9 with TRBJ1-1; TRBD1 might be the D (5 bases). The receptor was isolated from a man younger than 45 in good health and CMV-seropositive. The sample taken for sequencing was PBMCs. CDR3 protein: CASSIGGDTEAFF. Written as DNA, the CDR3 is TGTGCCAGCAGCATTGGGGGGGACACTGAAGCTTTCTTT.